The present T cell receptor (beta chain) was sequenced within a study of control samples from healthy donors and cancer patients. The CDR3 totals 13 residues. CDR1 MNHNS and CDR2 SASEGT come from the germline V gene. Trimming shortened V by 3 bases and J by 1 base, and 6 bases separated the two germline ends. Measured with immunoSEQ multiplex PCR; TCRdb has only the in-frame clones, and not every one. The top ten hold around 8.5% of the sample, which has under 200,000 clones, roughly 94% seen once. Sequencing was carried out using blood. The source of this sequence is a middle-aged woman in good health. This chain links TRBV6-1 with TRBJ1-1; D is undetermined. In nucleotides, the CDR3 is TGTGCCAGCAGTGACCGGAGGAACACTGAAGCTTTCTTT. It is translated as CASSDRRNTEAFF.